A selection of T cell receptor beta chains follows, all from one sample in a study of blood T cells in healthy people across ages. TCRdb itself ran the 5' RACE reads through MiXCR, one entry per CDR3 protein. Of fewer than 1,000,000 distinct CDR3 sequences listed, around 42% are singletons. The source material was blood. Source of these receptors: a man in his fifties or sixties in good health. The CDR3 runs from the conserved cysteine through the conserved F or W. D genes are given only for firm matches. Not all rows give a size; the values are once, few, many and, for expanded clones, a class.

length: 18; J: TRBJ2-1; size: NA; D: TRBD1; V: TRBV5-1; CDR3: CASSLAPPDRGSYNEQFF; DNA: TGCGCCAGCAGCTTGGCTCCACCCGACAGGGGATCCTACAATGAGCAGTTCTTC
length: 16; J: TRBJ2-3; size: few; D: TRBD2; V: TRBV25-1; CDR3: CASSESRRGGRDTQYF; DNA: TGTGCCAGCAGTGAATCTCGTCGGGGGGGTAGGGATACGCAGTATTTT
length: 15; J: TRBJ2-3; size: few; D: TRBD1; V: TRBV5-1; CDR3: CASSQDRDHTDTQYF; DNA: TGCGCCAGCAGCCAAGACAGGGACCACACAGATACGCAGTATTTT
length: 13; J: TRBJ1-1; size: NA; D: NA; V: TRBV3-1; CDR3: CASSQVFATEAFF; DNA: TGTGCCAGCAGCCAAGTTTTCGCCACTGAAGCTTTCTTT
length: 16; J: TRBJ2-1; size: few; D: TRBD2; V: TRBV6-2/TRBV6-3; CDR3: CASSVRGRGASNEQFF; DNA: TGTGCCAGCAGTGTCCGGGGGCGGGGGGCCTCAAATGAGCAGTTCTTC
length: 14; J: TRBJ1-6; size: NA; D: NA; V: TRBV28; CDR3: CASSPGGANSPLHF; DNA: TGTGCCAGCAGCCCGGGAGGGGCGAATTCACCCCTCCACTTT
length: 13; J: TRBJ2-2; size: NA; D: NA; V: TRBV12-3/TRBV12-4; CDR3: CASSFPGTGELFF; DNA: TGTGCCAGCAGTTTTCCGGGAACCGGGGAGCTGTTTTTT
length: 14; J: TRBJ2-5; size: few; D: NA; V: TRBV25-1; CDR3: CASSDLEYQETQYF; DNA: TGTGCCAGCAGTGATCTGGAGTACCAAGAGACCCAGTACTTC
length: 16; J: TRBJ2-1; size: NA; D: TRBD2; V: TRBV5-1; CDR3: CASSPGGTRSYNEQFF; DNA: TGCGCCAGCAGCCCCGGGGGGACCCGCTCCTACAATGAGCAGTTCTTC
length: 16; J: TRBJ2-2; size: NA; D: NA; V: TRBV12-3/TRBV12-4; CDR3: CASSPSRLEYTGELFF; DNA: TGTGCCAGCAGCCCCAGCCGATTGGAATACACCGGGGAGCTGTTTTTT
length: 14; J: TRBJ1-4; size: NA; D: NA; V: TRBV6-2/TRBV6-3; CDR3: CASRPGTDNEKLFF; DNA: TGTGCCAGCAGGCCCGGGACGGATAATGAAAAACTGTTTTTT
length: 14; J: TRBJ2-5; size: NA; D: NA; V: TRBV18; CDR3: CASFKGVNQETQYF; DNA: TGTGCCAGCTTCAAAGGGGTGAACCAAGAGACCCAGTACTTC
length: 15; J: TRBJ2-1; size: few; D: TRBD1; V: TRBV7-2; CDR3: CASSLAQGIRNEQFF; DNA: TGTGCCAGCAGCTTAGCACAGGGGATTAGAAATGAGCAGTTCTTC
length: 14; J: TRBJ1-2; size: NA; D: TRBD1; V: TRBV7-2; CDR3: CASSLGTGGSGYTF; DNA: TGTGCCAGCAGCTTAGGAACAGGGGGCTCTGGCTACACCTTC
length: 14; J: TRBJ1-5; size: NA; D: TRBD1; V: TRBV20-1; CDR3: CSARDRENGQPQHF; DNA: TGCAGTGCTAGGGACAGGGAGAACGGTCAGCCCCAGCATTTT
length: 12; J: TRBJ2-1; size: NA; D: TRBD2; V: TRBV10-3; CDR3: CATRDYQETQFF; DNA: TGTGCCACCCGGGACTACCAAGAGACCCAGTTCTTC
length: 16; J: TRBJ2-4; size: few; D: NA; V: TRBV20-1; CDR3: CSASVPGVDTKNIQYF; DNA: TGCAGTGCTAGTGTTCCAGGGGTCGATACCAAAAACATTCAGTACTTC
length: 14; J: TRBJ2-4; size: few; D: TRBD2; V: TRBV6-6; CDR3: CASRSGGAENIQYF; DNA: TGTGCCAGTAGGAGCGGGGGGGCGGAGAACATTCAGTACTTC
length: 13; J: TRBJ2-1; size: many; D: NA; V: TRBV29-1; CDR3: CSVFRAVYNEQFF; DNA: TGCAGCGTATTCCGGGCAGTTTACAATGAGCAGTTCTTC
length: 15; J: TRBJ2-5; size: many; D: TRBD2; V: TRBV29-1; CDR3: CSVAGVAGTLSTQYF; DNA: TGCAGCGTTGCGGGAGTAGCGGGGACCCTCTCGACCCAGTACTTC
length: 15; J: TRBJ2-7; size: few; D: TRBD2; V: TRBV11-1; CDR3: CASSPRGDGSYEQYF; DNA: TGTGCCAGCAGCCCCCGGGGGGATGGCTCCTACGAGCAGTACTTC
length: 17; J: TRBJ2-6; size: NA; D: TRBD1; V: TRBV11-2; CDR3: CASSFGTGTSGANVLTF; DNA: TGTGCCAGCAGCTTCGGGACAGGGACGTCTGGGGCCAACGTCCTGACTTTC
length: 15; J: TRBJ1-4; size: NA; D: TRBD1; V: TRBV5-8; CDR3: CASSLARTGGEKLFF; DNA: TGTGCCAGCAGCTTGGCCCGGACAGGGGGAGAAAAACTGTTTTTT
length: 16; J: TRBJ2-3; size: few; D: TRBD2; V: TRBV13; CDR3: CASSPAGAGGSDTQYF; DNA: TGTGCCAGCAGCCCCGCGGGCGCGGGGGGGTCAGATACGCAGTATTTT
length: 17; J: TRBJ1-1; size: once; D: NA; V: TRBV6-2/TRBV6-3; CDR3: CASSYFPWGNIELEAFF; DNA: TGTGCCAGCAGTTACTTCCCTTGGGGCAACATCGAACTTGAAGCTTTCTTT
length: 15; J: TRBJ1-2; size: NA; D: NA; V: TRBV5-4; CDR3: CASNLATRGAKGYTF; DNA: TGTGCCAGCAACCTTGCCACGAGGGGGGCCAAGGGCTACACCTTC
length: 14; J: TRBJ2-4; size: NA; D: NA; V: TRBV29-1; CDR3: CSVEDDSVISIQYF; DNA: TGCAGCGTTGAAGACGACTCGGTGATAAGCATTCAGTACTTC
length: 13; J: TRBJ2-7; size: few; D: NA; V: TRBV29-1; CDR3: CSVAMVESYEQYF; DNA: TGCAGCGTGGCCATGGTGGAGTCCTACGAGCAGTACTTC
length: 17; J: TRBJ2-5; size: NA; D: NA; V: TRBV15; CDR3: CATSAKNGPKGVETQYF; DNA: TGTGCCACCAGCGCCAAAAACGGGCCCAAAGGGGTAGAGACCCAGTACTTC
length: 13; J: TRBJ2-5; size: few; D: TRBD1; V: TRBV7-2; CDR3: CASSPNWTGIKYF; DNA: TGTGCCAGCAGCCCCAACTGGACAGGTATAAAGTACTTC
length: 12; J: TRBJ1-2; size: few; D: NA; V: TRBV2; CDR3: CASSVLWSGYTF; DNA: TGTGCCAGCAGTGTTCTTTGGAGTGGCTACACCTTC
length: 15; J: TRBJ2-3; size: few; D: NA; V: TRBV4-3; CDR3: CASSQEFPTGDTQYF; DNA: TGCGCCAGCAGCCAAGAATTCCCGACAGGAGATACGCAGTATTTT
length: 13; J: TRBJ1-2; size: few; D: NA; V: TRBV20-1; CDR3: CSAREYREYGYTF; DNA: TGCAGTGCTAGAGAGTACAGGGAGTATGGCTACACCTTC
length: 16; J: TRBJ2-3; size: many; D: TRBD1; V: TRBV29-1; CDR3: CSVEPRQGVGTDTQYF; DNA: TGCAGCGTTGAACCCCGACAGGGTGTGGGCACAGATACGCAGTATTTT
length: 16; J: TRBJ2-1; size: NA; D: NA; V: TRBV20-1; CDR3: CSAYWTVSSSYNEQFF; DNA: TGCAGTGCTTATTGGACTGTAAGTAGCTCCTACAATGAGCAGTTCTTC
length: 19; J: TRBJ2-5; size: few; D: TRBD2; V: TRBV7-2; CDR3: CASSSRGLAGGFPRETQYF; DNA: TGTGCCAGCAGCTCCCGTGGACTAGCGGGGGGGTTTCCTCGGGAGACCCAGTACTTC
length: 14; J: TRBJ1-1; size: NA; D: NA; V: TRBV9; CDR3: CASSSPTLGTEAFF; DNA: TGTGCCAGCAGCTCCCCCACGTTGGGCACTGAAGCTTTCTTT
length: 13; J: TRBJ2-2; size: NA; D: NA; V: TRBV6-2/TRBV6-3; CDR3: CASMARATGELFF; DNA: TGTGCCAGCATGGCCAGGGCCACCGGGGAGCTGTTTTTT
length: 16; J: TRBJ2-2; size: NA; D: NA; V: TRBV7-2; CDR3: CASSTTGTLLSGELFF; DNA: TGTGCCAGCAGTACCACCGGGACTCTATTGTCCGGGGAGCTGTTTTTT
length: 12; J: TRBJ1-1; size: NA; D: TRBD1; V: TRBV29-1; CDR3: CSGGQGYTEAFF; DNA: TGCAGCGGGGGACAGGGCTACACTGAAGCTTTCTTT